This T cell receptor beta chain was identified in a study of beta chain features in type 1 diabetes. The wider study: Examination covered under 120 million sorted cells spanning all samples.

Sorted CD4+ subsets: naive, central memory, regulatory, stem cell-like memory (CD45RO/CCR7/CD25/CD127/CD95/CD27 panel). The CDR3 length is 14 residues. V was trimmed by 2 bases and J by 4 bases, leaving 10 bases between them. From germline, CDR1 is SGHDT and CDR2 YYEEEE. The sequenced template was cDNA made from the entire isolated RNA. Only in-frame clones appear in the TCRdb table, and some are missing; sequencing was by immunoSEQ multiplex PCR. The table lists more than 150,000 clones, approximately 12% of them singletons. Sequenced material: central memory CD4+ T cells from blood. The receptor was isolated from a young man in good health. This sequence joins TRBV5-6 and TRBJ2-1; D unresolved. The CDR3 sequence: CASSFWQVYNEQFF. CDR3 bases: TGTGCCAGCAGCTTTTGGCAGGTTTACAATGAGCAGTTCTTC.